Given below is one TCR beta chain in context. This record comes from a study of OX40 agonist ivuxolimab in advanced cancers. TCRdb's copy holds only in-frame clones and misses some; the assay was immunoSEQ multiplex PCR. The repertoire holds 50,000 to 75,000 clones, with 87% as singletons. The V gene's germline CDR1 is MNHEY and CDR2 SVGAGI. The CDR3 is made up of 14 amino acids. V was trimmed by 7 bases and J by 2 bases, leaving 14 bases between them. The sample in question was CD4+ or CD8+ T cells sorted from blood, obtained in a trial of the OX40 agonist ivuxolimab. The receptor comes from an adult with an advanced solid tumor such as melanoma, head and neck, liver or kidney cancer. V usage is TRBV6-5 and J usage is TRBJ2-5; D not certain. The CDR3 DNA reads as TGTGCCAGCAAGGCGGAAAATAAACAAGAGACCCAGTACTTC. Amino acids: CASKAENKQETQYF.